Below are 9 T cell receptor beta chains sequenced from a single sample in a study of OX40 agonist ivuxolimab in advanced cancers. Clones were sequenced by immunoSEQ multiplex PCR, and TCRdb holds only the in-frame ones, with some missing. The top ten hold around 20% of the sample, which has 9,500 to 15,000 clones, over 80% seen once. The sample consisted of CD4+ or CD8+ T cells sorted from blood, taken in a trial of the OX40 agonist ivuxolimab. The origin of the receptors is an adult with an advanced solid tumor such as melanoma, head and neck, liver or kidney cancer.

Details on this clone: Additional DNA sequences in this sample encode the identical CDR3. J is TRBJ1-1 and V is TRBV9; TRBD1 is a possible D gene (6 bases). The CDR3 runs 12 residues. The V end was cut by 8 bases, the J end by 1 base, with 9 bases between. Germline V lookup: CDR1 SGDLS, CDR2 YYNGEE. The CDR3: CASGQPNTEAFF. The DNA of the CDR3 is TGTGCCAGTGGACAGCCGAACACTGAAGCTTTCTTT.

The chain has TRBV7-2 and TRBJ2-3; D uncertain. V was cut by 1 base and J by 2 bases, with 10 bases left in between. The CDR3 loop spans 15 amino acids. Germline CDR1 reads SGHTA; CDR2 reads FQGNSA. CDR3 nucleotides: TGTGCCAGCAGCTTAGAAGTAGGTTTCACAGATACGCAGTATTTT. The encoded protein is CASSLEVGFTDTQYF.

The V gene is TRBV11-2, the J gene TRBJ2-7; D remains ambiguous. Germline V CDR1 and CDR2: SGHAT, FQNNGV. This CDR3 has 17 residues. Trimming took 0 bases from V and 5 from J, leaving 20 bases between them. For the CDR3, the DNA is TGTGCCAGCAGCTTAGATAGGGATAGGCCTCAACGCCACGAGCAGTACTTC. Amino acids: CASSLDRDRPQRHEQYF.

The genes are TRBV7-8 and TRBJ2-1; no definite D call. Trimming removed 1 base from V and 0 bases from J, with 10 bases in between. The germline V gene encodes CDR1 SGHVS and CDR2 FQNEAQ. The length of the CDR3 is 16 residues. The CDR3 sequence: CASSLGHASSYNEQFF. CDR3 DNA: TGTGCCAGCAGCTTAGGGCACGCCAGCTCCTACAATGAGCAGTTCTTC.

The genes are TRBV5-4 and TRBJ2-7; D is possibly TRBD1 (5 bases). This CDR3 is 16 amino acids long. Looked up from germline, CDR1 is SGHNT and CDR2 is YYREEE (reference sequence). The V and J ends lost 0 bases and 2 bases respectively, with 15 bases between them. This CDR3 is CASSLAPGNPAYEQYF. The CDR3 region has the DNA TGTGCCAGCAGCTTGGCCCCAGGGAACCCAGCCTACGAGCAGTACTTC.

The chain combines TRBV11-2 with TRBJ2-5; D is unresolved. Trimming shortened V by 2 bases and J by 5 bases, and 6 bases separated the two germline ends. This CDR3 is 12 amino acids long. Germline CDR1 reads SGHAT; CDR2 reads FQNNGV. The CDR3 protein is CASSLNSETQYF. The CDR3 region has the DNA TGTGCCAGCAGCTTAAACTCCGAGACCCAGTACTTC.

V gene TRBV4-1 combines with J gene TRBJ2-1; no firm D call. The germline V and J ends were trimmed by 0 bases and 10 bases, with 16 bases remaining between them. CDR1 and CDR2 (germline): MGHRA, YSYEKL. The CDR3 loop spans 15 amino acids. Here the CDR3 reads CASSQELARKREQFF. The CDR3 nucleotides are TGCGCCAGCAGCCAAGAGTTAGCCCGTAAGCGAGAGCAGTTCTTC.

This clone has only a few counts. The chain links TRBV6-9 to TRBJ1-2; 8 positions match TRBD1. The CDR3 has 15 amino acids. Germline V gene data show CDR1 as MNHGY and CDR2 as SVAAGI. J lost 4 bases, V lost 5 bases, and 9 bases had no gene match. CDR3 nucleotide sequence: TGTGCCAGCAGTACCCGGACAGGGAGGGCCTATGGCTACACCTTC. The encoded protein is CASSTRTGRAYGYTF.

Here the CDR3 DNA reads TGTGCCAGCAGCCAGGGGAGGCAGGGGGCCCACTACGAGCAGTACTTC. Translation gives CASSQGRQGAHYEQYF. This chain connects TRBV14 to TRBJ2-7; 8 bases align to TRBD1. V shed 3 bases, J shed 3 bases, and the junction held 10 bases outside the gene matches. CDR1 is SGHDN and CDR2 is FVKESK in the germline V gene. The length of the CDR3 is 16 residues.